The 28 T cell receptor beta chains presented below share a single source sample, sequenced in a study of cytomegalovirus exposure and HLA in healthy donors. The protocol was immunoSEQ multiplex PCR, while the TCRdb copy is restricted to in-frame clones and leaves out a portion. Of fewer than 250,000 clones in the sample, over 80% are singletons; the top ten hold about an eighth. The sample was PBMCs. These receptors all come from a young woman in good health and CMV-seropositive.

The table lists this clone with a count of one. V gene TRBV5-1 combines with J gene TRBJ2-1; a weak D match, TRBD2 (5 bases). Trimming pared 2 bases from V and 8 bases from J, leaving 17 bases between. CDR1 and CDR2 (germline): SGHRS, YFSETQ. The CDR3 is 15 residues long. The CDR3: CASSFRGTKEDEQFF. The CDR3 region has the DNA TGCGCCAGCAGCTTTCGCGGAACAAAGGAGGATGAGCAGTTCTTC.

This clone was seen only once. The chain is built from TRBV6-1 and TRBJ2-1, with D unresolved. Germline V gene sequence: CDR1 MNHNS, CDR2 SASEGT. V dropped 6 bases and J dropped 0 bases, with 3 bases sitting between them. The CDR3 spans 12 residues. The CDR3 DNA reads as TGTGCCAGCAGCAACTCCTACAATGAGCAGTTCTTC. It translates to CASSNSYNEQFF.

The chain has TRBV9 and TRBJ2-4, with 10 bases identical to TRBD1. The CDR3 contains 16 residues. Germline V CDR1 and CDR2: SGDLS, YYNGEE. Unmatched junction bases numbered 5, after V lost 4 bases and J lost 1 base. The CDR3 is CASSSPGQGAKNIQYF. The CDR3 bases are TGTGCCAGCAGCTCCCCGGGACAGGGGGCCAAAAACATTCAGTACTTC.

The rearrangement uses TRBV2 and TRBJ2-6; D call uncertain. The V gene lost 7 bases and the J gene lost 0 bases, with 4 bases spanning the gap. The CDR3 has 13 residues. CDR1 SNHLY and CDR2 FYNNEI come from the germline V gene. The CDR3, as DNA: TGTGCCAGCAAGGACTCTGGGGCCAACGTCCTGACTTTC. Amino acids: CASKDSGANVLTF.

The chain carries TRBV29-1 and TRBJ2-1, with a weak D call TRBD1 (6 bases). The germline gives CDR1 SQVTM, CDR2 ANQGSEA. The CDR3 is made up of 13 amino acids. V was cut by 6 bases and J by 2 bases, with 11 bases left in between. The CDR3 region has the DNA TGCAGCGTGACCGGACAGACCTACAATGAGCAGTTCTTC. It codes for CSVTGQTYNEQFF.

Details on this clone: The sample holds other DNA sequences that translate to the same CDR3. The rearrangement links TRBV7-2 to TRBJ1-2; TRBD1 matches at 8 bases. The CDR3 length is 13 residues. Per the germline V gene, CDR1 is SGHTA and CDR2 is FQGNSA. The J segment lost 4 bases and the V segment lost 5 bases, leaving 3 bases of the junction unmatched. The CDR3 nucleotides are TGTGCCAGCAGCCCCGGGACAGGCTATGGCTACACCTTC. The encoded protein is CASSPGTGYGYTF.

DNA of the CDR3: TGCAGCGTTGAGGCCGGCGGAAAACTGTTTTTT. This codes for CSVEAGGKLFF. V and J are TRBV29-1 and TRBJ1-4, with D unresolved. V was cut by 3 bases and J by 10 bases, with 9 bases left in between. CDR3 length equals 11 residues. Looked up from germline, CDR1 is SQVTM and CDR2 is ANQGSEA.

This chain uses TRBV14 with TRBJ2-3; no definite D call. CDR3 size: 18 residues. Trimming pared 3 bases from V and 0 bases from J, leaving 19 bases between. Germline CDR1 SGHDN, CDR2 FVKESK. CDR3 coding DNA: TGTGCCAGCAGCCAGCGGCCCCCCGGGCACCCTAGCACAGATACGCAGTATTTT. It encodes CASSQRPPGHPSTDTQYF. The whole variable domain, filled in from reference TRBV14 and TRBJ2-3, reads EAGVTQFPSHSVIEKGQTVTLRCDPISGHDNLYWYRRVMGKEIKFLLHFVKESKQDESGMPNNRFLAERTGGTYSTLKVQPAELEDSGVYFCASSQRPPGHPSTDTQYFGPGTRLTVL.

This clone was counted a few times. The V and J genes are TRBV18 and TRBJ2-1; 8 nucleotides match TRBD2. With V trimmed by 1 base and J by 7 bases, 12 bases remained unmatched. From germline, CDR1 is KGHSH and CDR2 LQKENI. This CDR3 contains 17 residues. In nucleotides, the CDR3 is TGTGCCAGCTCACCACTTATGGCGGGACTAGGAGGTAATGAGCAGTTCTTC. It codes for CASSPLMAGLGGNEQFF.

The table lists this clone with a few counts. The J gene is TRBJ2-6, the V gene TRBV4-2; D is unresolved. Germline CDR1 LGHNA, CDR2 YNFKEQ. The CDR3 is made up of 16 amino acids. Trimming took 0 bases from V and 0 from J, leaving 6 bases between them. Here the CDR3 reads CASSQDTISGANVLTF. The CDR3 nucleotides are TGTGCCAGCAGCCAAGACACCATCTCTGGGGCCAACGTCCTGACTTTC.

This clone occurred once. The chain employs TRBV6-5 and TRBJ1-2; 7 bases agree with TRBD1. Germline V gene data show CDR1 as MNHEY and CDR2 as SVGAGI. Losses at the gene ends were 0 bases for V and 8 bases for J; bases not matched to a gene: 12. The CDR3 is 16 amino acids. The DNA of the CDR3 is TGTGCCAGCAGTTACTCAGGGGACAGCTCCTTCTACGGCTACACCTTC. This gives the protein CASSYSGDSSFYGYTF.

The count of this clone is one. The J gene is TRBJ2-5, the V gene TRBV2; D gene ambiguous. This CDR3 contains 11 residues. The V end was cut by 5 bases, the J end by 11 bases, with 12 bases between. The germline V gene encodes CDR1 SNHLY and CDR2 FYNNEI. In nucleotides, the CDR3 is TGTGCCAGCAGTCTTAAACAAAGTCAGTACTTC. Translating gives CASSLKQSQYF.

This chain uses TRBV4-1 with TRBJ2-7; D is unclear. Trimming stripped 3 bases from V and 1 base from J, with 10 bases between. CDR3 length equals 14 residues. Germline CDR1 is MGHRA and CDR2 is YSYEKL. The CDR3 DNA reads TGCGCCAGCAGCCAGAATGGTCCGTCCTACGAGCAGTACTTC. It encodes CASSQNGPSYEQYF.

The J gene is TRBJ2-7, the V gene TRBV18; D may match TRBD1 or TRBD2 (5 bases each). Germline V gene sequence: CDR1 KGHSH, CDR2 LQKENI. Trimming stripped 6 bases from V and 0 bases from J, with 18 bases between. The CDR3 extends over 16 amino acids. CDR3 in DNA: TGTGCCAGCTCCCCTACCACCCCAGGGAGCTCCTACGAGCAGTACTTC. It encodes CASSPTTPGSSYEQYF.

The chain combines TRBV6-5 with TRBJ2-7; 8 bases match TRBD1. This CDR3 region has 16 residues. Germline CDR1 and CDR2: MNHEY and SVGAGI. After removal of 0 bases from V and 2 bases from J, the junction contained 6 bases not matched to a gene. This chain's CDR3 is CASSYSTGAVPYEQYF. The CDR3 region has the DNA TGTGCCAGCAGTTACTCGACAGGGGCGGTGCCCTACGAGCAGTACTTC.

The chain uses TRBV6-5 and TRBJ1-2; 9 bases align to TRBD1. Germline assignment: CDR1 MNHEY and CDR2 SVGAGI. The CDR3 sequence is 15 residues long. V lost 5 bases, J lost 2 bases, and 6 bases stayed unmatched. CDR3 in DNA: TGTGCCAGCAGTCTACTAGGACAGGGGAACTATGGCTACACCTTC. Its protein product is CASSLLGQGNYGYTF.

The CDR3 spells CASSLSGTEAFF. CDR3 DNA sequence: TGTGCCAGCAGTTTAAGTGGCACTGAAGCTTTCTTT. V gene TRBV27 combines with J gene TRBJ1-1; D is unresolved. The V and J ends lost 2 bases and 4 bases respectively, with 5 bases between them. The CDR3 has 12 amino acids. The germline V gene has CDR1 MNHEY and CDR2 SMNVEV (reference sequence).

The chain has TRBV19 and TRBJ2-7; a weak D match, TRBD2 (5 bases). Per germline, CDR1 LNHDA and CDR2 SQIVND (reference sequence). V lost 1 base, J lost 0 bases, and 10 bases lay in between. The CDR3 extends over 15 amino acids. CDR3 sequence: CASSIGREHSYEQYF. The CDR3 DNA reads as TGTGCCAGTAGTATAGGTCGGGAACACTCCTACGAGCAGTACTTC.

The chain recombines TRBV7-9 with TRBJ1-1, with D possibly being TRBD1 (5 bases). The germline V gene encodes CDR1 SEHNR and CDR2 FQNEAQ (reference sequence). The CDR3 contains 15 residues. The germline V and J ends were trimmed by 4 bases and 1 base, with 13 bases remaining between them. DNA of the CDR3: TGTGCCAGCAGCTCCCGGGACGACCAGAACACTGAAGCTTTCTTT. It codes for CASSSRDDQNTEAFF.

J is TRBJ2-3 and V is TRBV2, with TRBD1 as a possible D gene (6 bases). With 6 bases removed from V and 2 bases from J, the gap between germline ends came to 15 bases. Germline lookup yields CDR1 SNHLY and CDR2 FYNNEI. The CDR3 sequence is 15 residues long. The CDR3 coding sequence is TGTGCCAGCAGACCCGGACAGTTCCTCACAGATACGCAGTATTTT. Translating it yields CASRPGQFLTDTQYF. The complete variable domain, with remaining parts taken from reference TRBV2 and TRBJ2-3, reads EPEVTQTPSHQVTQMGQEVILRCVPISNHLYFYWYRQILGQKVEFLVSFYNNEISEKSEIFDDQFSVERPDGSNFTLKIRSTKLEDSAMYFCASRPGQFLTDTQYFGPGTRLTVL.

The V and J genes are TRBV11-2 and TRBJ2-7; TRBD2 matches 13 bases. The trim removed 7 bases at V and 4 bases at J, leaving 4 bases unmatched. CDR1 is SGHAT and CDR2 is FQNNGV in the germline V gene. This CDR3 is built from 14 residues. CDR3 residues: CASTKLAGGYEQYF. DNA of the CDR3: TGTGCCAGCACCAAACTAGCGGGAGGGTACGAGCAGTACTTC.

CDR3 residues: CSVAPRGADYGYTF. The DNA for the CDR3 is TGCAGCGTTGCCCCCCGAGGTGCGGACTATGGCTACACCTTC. The chain links TRBV29-1 to TRBJ1-2, with D unclear. The CDR3 length is 14 residues. Deletions cut 4 bases from V and 3 bases from J, with 15 bases between. The germline V gene encodes CDR1 SQVTM and CDR2 ANQGSEA.

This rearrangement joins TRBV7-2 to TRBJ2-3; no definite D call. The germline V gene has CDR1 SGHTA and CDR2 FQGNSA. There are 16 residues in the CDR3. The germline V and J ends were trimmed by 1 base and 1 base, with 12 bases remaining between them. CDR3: CASSLDTASGTDTQYF. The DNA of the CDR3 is TGTGCCAGCAGCTTAGACACAGCCTCGGGCACAGATACGCAGTATTTT.

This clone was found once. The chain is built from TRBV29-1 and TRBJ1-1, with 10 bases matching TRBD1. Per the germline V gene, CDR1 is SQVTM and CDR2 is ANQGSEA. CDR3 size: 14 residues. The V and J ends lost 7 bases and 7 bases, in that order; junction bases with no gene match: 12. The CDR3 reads CSGRRWDRGHEAFF. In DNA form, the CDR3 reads TGCAGCGGCCGCAGATGGGACAGGGGCCATGAAGCTTTCTTT. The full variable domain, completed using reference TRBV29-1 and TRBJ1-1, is SAVISQKPSRDICQRGTSLTIQCQVDSQVTMMFWYRQQPGQSLTLIATANQGSEATYESGFVIDKFPISRPNLTFSTLTVSNMSPEDSSIYLCSGRRWDRGHEAFFGQGTRLTVV.

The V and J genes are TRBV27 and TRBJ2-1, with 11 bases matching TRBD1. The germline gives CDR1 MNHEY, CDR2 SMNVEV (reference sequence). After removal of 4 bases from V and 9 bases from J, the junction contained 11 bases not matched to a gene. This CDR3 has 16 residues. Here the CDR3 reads CASSSEAGTGGVEQFF. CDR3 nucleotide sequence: TGTGCCAGCAGTTCAGAGGCGGGGACAGGGGGGGTTGAGCAGTTCTTC.

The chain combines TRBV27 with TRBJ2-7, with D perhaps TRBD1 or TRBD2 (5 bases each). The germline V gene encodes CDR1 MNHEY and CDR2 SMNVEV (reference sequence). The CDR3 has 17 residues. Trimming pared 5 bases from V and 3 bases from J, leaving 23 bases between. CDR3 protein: CASSQLTIRGRIYEQYF. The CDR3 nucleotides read TGTGCCAGCAGTCAGCTTACCATCCGGGGCAGGATCTACGAGCAGTACTTC.

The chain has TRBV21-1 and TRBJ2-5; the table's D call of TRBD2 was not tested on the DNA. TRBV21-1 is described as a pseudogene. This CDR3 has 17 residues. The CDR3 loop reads CASSKVAGGPQKETQYF. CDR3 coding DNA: TGTGCCAGCAGCAAAGTTGCGGGAGGACCACAAAAAGAGACCCAGTACTTC.

CDR3 residues: CASSVEGFGGYTF. In DNA form, the CDR3 reads TGTGCCAGCAGCGTAGAAGGTTTTGGAGGCTACACCTTC. The V call is TRBV9, the J call TRBJ1-2; D not resolved. Germline V lookup: CDR1 SGDLS, CDR2 YYNGEE. The CDR3 has 13 amino acids. Trimming cost V 0 bases and J 8 bases, with 11 bases left between them.